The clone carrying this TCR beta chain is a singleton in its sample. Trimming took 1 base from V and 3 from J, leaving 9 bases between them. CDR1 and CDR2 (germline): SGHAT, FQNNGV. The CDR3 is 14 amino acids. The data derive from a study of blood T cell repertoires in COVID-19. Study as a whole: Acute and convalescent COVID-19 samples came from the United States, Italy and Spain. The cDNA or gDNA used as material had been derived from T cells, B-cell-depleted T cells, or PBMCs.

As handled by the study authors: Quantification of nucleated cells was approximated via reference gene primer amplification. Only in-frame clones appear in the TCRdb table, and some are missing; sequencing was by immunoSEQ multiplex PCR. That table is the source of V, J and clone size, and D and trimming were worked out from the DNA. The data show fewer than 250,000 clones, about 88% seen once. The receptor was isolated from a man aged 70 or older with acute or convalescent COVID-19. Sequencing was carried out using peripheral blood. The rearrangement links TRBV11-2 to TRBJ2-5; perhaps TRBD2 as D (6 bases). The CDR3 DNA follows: TGTGCCAGCAGCTTAGGATCTAGCGAAGAGACCCAGTACTTC. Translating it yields CASSLGSSEETQYF.